Sequencing of this TCR beta chain was carried out in a study of blood T cell repertoires in COVID-19. Authors' methods: Estimates of nucleated cell counts were drawn from the amplification of reference gene primers. The repertoire was sequenced with immunoSEQ multiplex PCR; TCRdb's copy has only in-frame clones and lacks some. D and trimming were read from the DNA, whereas the V and J calls and clone size are those reported in that table. The sample yields about 350,000 clones, over 75% seen once. Germline CDR1 is SGHTA and CDR2 is FQGNSA. V dropped 1 base and J dropped 5 bases, with 11 bases sitting between them. The CDR3 is 15 residues long.

The sequence was collected from a woman aged 30 to 39 who had recovered from COVID-19. The rearrangement links TRBV7-2 to TRBJ2-2, with D possibly matching TRBD1 (6 bases). Input material: PBMCs or T cells enriched from blood (not recorded which). CDR3 DNA sequence: TGTGCCAGCAGCTTAGTCAGGGGTCGGACCGGGGAGCTGTTTTTT. Translation gives CASSLVRGRTGELFF.